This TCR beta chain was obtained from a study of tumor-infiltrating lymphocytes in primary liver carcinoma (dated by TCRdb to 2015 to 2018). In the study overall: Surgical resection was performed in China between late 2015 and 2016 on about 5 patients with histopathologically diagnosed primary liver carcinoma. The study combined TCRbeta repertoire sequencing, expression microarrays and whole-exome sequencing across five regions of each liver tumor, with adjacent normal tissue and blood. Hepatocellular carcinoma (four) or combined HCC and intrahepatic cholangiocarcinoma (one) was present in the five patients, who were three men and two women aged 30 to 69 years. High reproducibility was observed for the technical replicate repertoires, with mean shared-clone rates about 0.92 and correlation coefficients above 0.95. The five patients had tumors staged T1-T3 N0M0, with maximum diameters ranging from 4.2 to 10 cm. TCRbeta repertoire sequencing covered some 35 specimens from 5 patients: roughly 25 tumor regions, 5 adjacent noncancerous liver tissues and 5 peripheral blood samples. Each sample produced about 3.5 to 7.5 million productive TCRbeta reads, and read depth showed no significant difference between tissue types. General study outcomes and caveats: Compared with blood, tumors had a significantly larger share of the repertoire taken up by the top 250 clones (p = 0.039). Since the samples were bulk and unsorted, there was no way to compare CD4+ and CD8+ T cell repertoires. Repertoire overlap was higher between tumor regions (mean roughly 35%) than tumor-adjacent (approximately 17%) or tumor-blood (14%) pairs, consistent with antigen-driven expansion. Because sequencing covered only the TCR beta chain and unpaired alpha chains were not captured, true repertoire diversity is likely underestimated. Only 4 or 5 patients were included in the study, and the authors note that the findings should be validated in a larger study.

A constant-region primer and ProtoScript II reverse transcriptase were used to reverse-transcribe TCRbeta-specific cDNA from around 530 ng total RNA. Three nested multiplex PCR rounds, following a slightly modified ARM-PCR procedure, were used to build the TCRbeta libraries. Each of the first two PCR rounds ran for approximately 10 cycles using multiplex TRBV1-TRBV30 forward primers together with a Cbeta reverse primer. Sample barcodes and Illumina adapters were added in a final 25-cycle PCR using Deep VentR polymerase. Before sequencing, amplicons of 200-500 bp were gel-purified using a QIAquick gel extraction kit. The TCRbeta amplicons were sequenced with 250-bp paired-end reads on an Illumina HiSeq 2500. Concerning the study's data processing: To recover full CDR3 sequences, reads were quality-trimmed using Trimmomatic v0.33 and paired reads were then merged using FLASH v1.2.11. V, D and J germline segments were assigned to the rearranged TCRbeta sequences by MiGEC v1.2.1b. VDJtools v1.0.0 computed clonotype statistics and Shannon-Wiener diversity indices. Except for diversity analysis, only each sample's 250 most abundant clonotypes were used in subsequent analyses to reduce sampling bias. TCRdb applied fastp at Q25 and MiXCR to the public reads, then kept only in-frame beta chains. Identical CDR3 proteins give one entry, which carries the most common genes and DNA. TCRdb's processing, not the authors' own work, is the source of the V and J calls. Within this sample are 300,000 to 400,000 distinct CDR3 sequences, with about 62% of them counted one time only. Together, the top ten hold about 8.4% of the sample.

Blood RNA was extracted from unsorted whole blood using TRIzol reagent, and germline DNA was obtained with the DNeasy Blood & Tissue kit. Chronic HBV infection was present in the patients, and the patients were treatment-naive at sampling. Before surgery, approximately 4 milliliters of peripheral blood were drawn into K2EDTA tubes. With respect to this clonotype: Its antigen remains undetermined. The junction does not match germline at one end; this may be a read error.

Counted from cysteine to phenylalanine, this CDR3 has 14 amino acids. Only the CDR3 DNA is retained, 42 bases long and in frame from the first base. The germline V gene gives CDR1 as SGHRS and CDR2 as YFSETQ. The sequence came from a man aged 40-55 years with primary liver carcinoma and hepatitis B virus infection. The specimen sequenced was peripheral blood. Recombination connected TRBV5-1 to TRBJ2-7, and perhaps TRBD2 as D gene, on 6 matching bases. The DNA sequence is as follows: TGCGCCAGCAGCGACCGCCGGGGGATGGACGAGCGGTACTTC. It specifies CASSDRRGMDERYF.